This TCR beta chain was profiled in a study of metastatic and nonmetastatic thyroid tumors. Turning to the study itself: From malignant and benign thyroid patients, repertoires in blood and in tumor or nodule tissue were compared.

Germline CDR1 reads SGHAT; CDR2 reads FQDESV (reference sequence). The length of the CDR3 is 15 residues. V gave up 5 bases and J gave up 0 bases, with 8 bases separating them. Among the patients, none had received any treatment before thyroid surgery. In the authors' methods: What underpinned the distant-metastasis classifier for papillary thyroid cancer was the set of CDR3 differences across clinicopathological groups. From the PCR reads, TCRdb re-called clones with MiXCR. These V and J calls originate from TCRdb's pipeline instead of the authors' own analysis. The table lists some 22,000 clones, approximately 23% of them singletons. Points from the study as a whole: Malignant thyroid tumors reportedly had TCR beta diversity that was significantly higher than in benign nodules, in blood and tumor.

Comments on this clone: What it binds is not known.

What was sequenced was tumor tissue. The receptor comes from a female donor with papillary thyroid cancer or a benign thyroid nodule (not recorded which). Some clones in this sample may be carry-over from other donors' samples. The chain combines TRBV11-1 with TRBJ2-6; no firm D call. CDR3 sequence: CASSPQSSGANVLTF. The DNA for the CDR3 is TGTGCCAGCAGCCCTCAGAGCTCTGGGGCCAACGTCCTGACTTTC.